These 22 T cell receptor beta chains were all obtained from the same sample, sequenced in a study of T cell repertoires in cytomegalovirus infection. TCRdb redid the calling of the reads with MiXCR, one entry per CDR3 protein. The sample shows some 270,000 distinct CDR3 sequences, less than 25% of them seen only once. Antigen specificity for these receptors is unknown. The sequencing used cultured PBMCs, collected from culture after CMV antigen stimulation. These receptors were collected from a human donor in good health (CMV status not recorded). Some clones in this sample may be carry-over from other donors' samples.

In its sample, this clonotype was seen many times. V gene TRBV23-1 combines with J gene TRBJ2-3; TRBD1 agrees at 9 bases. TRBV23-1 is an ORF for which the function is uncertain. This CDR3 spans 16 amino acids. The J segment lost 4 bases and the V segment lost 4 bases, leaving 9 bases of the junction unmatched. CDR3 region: CASSRIGQGCPDTQYF. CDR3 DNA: TGCGCCAGCAGTCGTATTGGACAGGGGTGTCCAGATACGCAGTATTTT.

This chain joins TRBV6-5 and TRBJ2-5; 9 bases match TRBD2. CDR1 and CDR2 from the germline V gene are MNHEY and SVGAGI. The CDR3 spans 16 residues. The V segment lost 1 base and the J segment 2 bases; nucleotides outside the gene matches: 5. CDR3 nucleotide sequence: TGTGCCAGCAGTTACTTGGGCGGGAGGGTACAAGAGACCCAGTACTTC. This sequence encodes CASSYLGGRVQETQYF.

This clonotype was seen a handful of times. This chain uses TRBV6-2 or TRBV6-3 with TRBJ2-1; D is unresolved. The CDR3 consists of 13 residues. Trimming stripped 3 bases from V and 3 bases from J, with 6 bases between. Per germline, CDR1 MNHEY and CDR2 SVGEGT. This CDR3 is CASSYDNYNEQFF. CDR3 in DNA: TGTGCCAGCAGTTATGACAACTACAATGAGCAGTTCTTC.

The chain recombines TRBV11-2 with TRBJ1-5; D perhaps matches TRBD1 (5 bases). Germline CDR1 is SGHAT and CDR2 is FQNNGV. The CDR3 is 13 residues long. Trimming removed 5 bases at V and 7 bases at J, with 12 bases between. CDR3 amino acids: CASSIRSGQPQHF. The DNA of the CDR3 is TGTGCCAGCAGCATACGCTCAGGGCAGCCCCAGCATTTT.

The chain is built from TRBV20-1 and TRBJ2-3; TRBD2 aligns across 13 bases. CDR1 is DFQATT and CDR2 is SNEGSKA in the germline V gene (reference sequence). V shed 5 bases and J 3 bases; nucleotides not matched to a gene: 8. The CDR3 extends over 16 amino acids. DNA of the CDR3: TGCAGTGCTTGGACTAGCGGGAGTTACGGGACAGATACGCAGTATTTT. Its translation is CSAWTSGSYGTDTQYF.

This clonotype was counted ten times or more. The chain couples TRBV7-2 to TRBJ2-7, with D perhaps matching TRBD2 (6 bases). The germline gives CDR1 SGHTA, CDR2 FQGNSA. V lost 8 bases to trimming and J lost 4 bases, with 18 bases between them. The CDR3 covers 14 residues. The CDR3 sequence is CASDNAEAGYEQYF. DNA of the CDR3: TGTGCCAGCGATAATGCAGAGGCGGGATACGAGCAGTACTTC.

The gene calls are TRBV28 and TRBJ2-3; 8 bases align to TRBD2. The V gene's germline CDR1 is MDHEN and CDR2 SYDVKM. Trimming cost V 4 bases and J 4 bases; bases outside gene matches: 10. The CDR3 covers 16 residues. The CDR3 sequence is CASSYSRSGGPDTQYF. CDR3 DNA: TGTGCCAGCAGTTACTCCCGCTCGGGAGGGCCAGATACGCAGTATTTT.

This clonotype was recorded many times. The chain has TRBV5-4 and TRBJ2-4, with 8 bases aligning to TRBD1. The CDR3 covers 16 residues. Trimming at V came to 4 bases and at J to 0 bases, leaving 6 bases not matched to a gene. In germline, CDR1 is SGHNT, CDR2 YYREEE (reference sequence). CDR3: CASSRQGALAKNIQYF. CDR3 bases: TGTGCCAGCAGCCGTCAGGGGGCCCTAGCCAAAAACATTCAGTACTTC.

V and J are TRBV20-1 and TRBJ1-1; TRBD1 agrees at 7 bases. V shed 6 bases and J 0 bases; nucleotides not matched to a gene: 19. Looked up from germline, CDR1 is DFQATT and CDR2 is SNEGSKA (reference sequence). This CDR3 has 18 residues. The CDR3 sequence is CSALRARGQTFMNTEAFF. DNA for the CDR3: TGCAGTGCCCTAAGGGCGCGGGGACAGACGTTCATGAACACTGAAGCTTTCTTT.

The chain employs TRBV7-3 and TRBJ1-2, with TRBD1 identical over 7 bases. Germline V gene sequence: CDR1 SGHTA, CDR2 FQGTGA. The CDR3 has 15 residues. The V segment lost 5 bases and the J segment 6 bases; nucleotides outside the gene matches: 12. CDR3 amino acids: CASSAPGQPRHGYTF. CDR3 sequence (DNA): TGTGCCAGCAGCGCTCCGGGACAGCCACGTCATGGCTACACCTTC.

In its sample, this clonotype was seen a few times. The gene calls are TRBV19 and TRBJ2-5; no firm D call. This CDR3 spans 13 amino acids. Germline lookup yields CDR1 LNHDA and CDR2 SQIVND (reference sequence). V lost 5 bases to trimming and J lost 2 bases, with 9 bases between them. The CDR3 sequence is CASSVDIQETQYF. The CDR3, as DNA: TGTGCCAGTAGTGTCGACATACAAGAGACCCAGTACTTC.

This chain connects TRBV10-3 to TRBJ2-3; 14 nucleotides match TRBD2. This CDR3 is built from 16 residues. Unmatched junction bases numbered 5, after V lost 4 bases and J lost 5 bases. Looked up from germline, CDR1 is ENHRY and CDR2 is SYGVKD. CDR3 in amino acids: CAISVAGTSGRDTQYF. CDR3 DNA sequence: TGTGCCATCAGTGTAGCCGGGACTAGCGGGAGAGATACGCAGTATTTT.

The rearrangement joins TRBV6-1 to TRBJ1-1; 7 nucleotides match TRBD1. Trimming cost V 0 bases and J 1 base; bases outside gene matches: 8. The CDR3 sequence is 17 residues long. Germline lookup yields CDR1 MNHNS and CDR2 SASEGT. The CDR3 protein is CASSEALRTGGNTEAFF. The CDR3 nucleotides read TGTGCCAGCAGTGAAGCGCTTCGGACAGGAGGGAACACTGAAGCTTTCTTT.

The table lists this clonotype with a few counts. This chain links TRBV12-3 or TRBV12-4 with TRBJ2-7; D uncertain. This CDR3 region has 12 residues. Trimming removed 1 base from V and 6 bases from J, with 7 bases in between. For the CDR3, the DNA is TGTGCCAGCAGTTTAGAGGGTATCGAGCAGTACTTC. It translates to CASSLEGIEQYF.

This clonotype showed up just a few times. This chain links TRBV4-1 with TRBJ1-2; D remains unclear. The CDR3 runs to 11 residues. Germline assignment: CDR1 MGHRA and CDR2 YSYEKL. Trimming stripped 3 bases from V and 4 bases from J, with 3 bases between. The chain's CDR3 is CASSQGYGYTF. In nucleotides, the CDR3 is TGCGCCAGCAGCCAGGGCTATGGCTACACCTTC.

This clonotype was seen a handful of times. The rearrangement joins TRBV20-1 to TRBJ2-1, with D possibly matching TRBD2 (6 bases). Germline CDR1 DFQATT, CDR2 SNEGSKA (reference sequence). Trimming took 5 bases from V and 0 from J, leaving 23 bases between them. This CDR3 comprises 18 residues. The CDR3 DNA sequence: TGCAGTGCTCCGAGAGGTCTAGCGACCCTGGGCTCCTACAATGAGCAGTTCTTC. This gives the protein CSAPRGLATLGSYNEQFF.

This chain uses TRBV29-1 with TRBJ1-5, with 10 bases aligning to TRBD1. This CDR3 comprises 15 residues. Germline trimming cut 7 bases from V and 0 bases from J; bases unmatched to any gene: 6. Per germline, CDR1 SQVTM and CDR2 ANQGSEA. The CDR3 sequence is CSEGQGNSSNQPQHF. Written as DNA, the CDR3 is TGCAGCGAGGGACAGGGGAATTCTAGCAATCAGCCCCAGCATTTT.

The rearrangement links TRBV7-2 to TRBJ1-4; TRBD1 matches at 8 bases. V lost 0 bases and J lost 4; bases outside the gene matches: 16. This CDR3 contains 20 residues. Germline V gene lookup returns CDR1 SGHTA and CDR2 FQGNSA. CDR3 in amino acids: CASSLASIGQGSIINEKLFF. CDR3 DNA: TGTGCCAGCAGCTTAGCGTCGATAGGACAGGGTTCGATCATTAATGAAAAACTGTTTTTT.

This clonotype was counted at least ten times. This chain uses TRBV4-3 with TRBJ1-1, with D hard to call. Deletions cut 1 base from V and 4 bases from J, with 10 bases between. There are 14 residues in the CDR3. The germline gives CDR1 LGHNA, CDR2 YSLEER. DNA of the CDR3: TGCGCCAGCAGCCAAGGGCTGGAGAGCACTGAAGCTTTCTTT. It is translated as CASSQGLESTEAFF.

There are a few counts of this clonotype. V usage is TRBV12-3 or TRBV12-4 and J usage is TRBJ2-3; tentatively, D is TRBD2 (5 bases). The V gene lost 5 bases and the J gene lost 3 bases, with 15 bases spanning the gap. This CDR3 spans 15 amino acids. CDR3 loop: CASSQIRGGTDTQYF. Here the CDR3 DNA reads TGTGCCAGCAGTCAAATCCGTGGCGGGACAGATACGCAGTATTTT.

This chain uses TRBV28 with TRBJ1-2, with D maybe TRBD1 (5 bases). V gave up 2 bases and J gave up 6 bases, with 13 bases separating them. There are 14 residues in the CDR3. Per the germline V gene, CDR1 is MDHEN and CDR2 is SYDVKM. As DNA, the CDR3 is TGTGCCAGCAGTTTAACCCAGGGCCTTCATGGCTACACCTTC. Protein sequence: CASSLTQGLHGYTF.

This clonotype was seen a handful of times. This CDR3 reads CASTSLWEGNEKLFF. The DNA for the CDR3 is TGTGCCAGCACCTCACTCTGGGAGGGAAATGAAAAACTGTTTTTT. The rearrangement joins TRBV28 to TRBJ1-4; no definite D call. The CDR3 is made up of 15 amino acids. Germline V gene data show CDR1 as MDHEN and CDR2 as SYDVKM. V was pared by 7 bases and J by 5 bases, with 17 bases between.